This T cell receptor beta chain was retrieved from a study of graft-versus-host responses after intestinal transplantation. Method: immunoSEQ multiplex PCR; TCRdb's copy keeps in-frame clones and lacks some. The sample includes 20,000 to 30,000 clones, 80% to 90% of them seen just once. This clone occurred a few times. The length of the CDR3 is 16 residues. V lost 4 bases and J 0 bases, leaving 12 bases between the germline ends. The V gene's germline CDR1 is SNHLY and CDR2 FYNNEI. This sequence originates from a human patient who received an intestinal transplant, so some T cells may come from the graft donor. The material sequenced was PBMCs, taken approximately 450 days after intestinal transplant. V usage is TRBV2 and J usage is TRBJ1-4; no clear D gene. CDR3: CASSVRPGATNEKLFF. The CDR3 DNA reads TGTGCCAGCAGTGTCAGGCCAGGAGCAACTAATGAAAAACTGTTTTTT.